This TCR beta chain was retrieved from a study of blood T cell repertoires in COVID-19. The wider study: Both acute and convalescent COVID-19 samples were obtained from the United States, Italy and Spain. PBMCs, B-cell-depleted T cells, or T cells were the source of the cDNA or gDNA that made up the material.

Per the germline V gene, CDR1 is SGHRS and CDR2 is YFSETQ. CDR3 size: 16 residues. V gave up 4 bases and J gave up 1 base, with 15 bases separating them. Authors' processing steps: Amplification with reference gene primers provided the estimates of nucleated cell counts. Libraries were prepared by immunoSEQ multiplex PCR; TCRdb keeps only in-frame clonotypes and omits some of them. The DNA gave D and trimming, while V, J and clone size come from that table. The table includes under 250,000 clones, about 86% detected once. The chain uses TRBV5-1 and TRBJ2-1; TRBD1 is a possible D gene (6 bases). Sequenced sample: peripheral blood. The receptor was isolated from a man aged 50 or older with active or convalescent COVID-19. The CDR3 here is CASSGGQGNSYNEQFF. CDR3 in DNA: TGCGCCAGCAGCGGGGGCCAGGGTAATTCCTACAATGAGCAGTTCTTC.